This TCR beta chain stems from a study of blood T cell repertoires in COVID-19. Study overall: Acute-phase and convalescent COVID-19 samples originated in the United States, Italy and Spain. Nucleic acid was either cDNA or gDNA, and it came from T cells, B-cell-depleted T cells, or PBMCs.

CDR3 length: 13 amino acids. V lost 2 bases, J lost 3 bases, and 8 bases lay in between. The germline gives CDR1 MNHEY, CDR2 SVGAGI. In its sample, this clone was seen many times. In the source study's methods: Estimates of nucleated cell counts were drawn from the amplification of reference gene primers. The table came from immunoSEQ multiplex PCR; TCRdb's copy has only in-frame clones and leaves some out. V and J calls plus clone size are reproduced from that table; the DNA served to infer D and trimming. The repertoire holds under 95,000 clones, with around three quarters as singletons. Material for sequencing was peripheral blood. The rearrangement links TRBV6-5 to TRBJ2-7; tentative D call: TRBD1 (5 bases). This sequence originates from a man between 45 and 60 years old with active or convalescent COVID-19. Written as DNA, the CDR3 is TGTGCCAGCAGTTACGCAGGGAACTACGAGCAGTACTTC. Protein product: CASSYAGNYEQYF.